This TCR beta chain was profiled in a study of blood T cells in healthy people across ages. The CDR3 totals 14 residues. V was shortened by 7 bases and J by 0 bases, with 15 bases between the two germline ends. Germline CDR1 SQVTM, CDR2 ANQGSEA. PCR was performed a second time for about 7 to 12 cycles using a sample-barcoded 5' primer and a J-beta primer mix. TCRdb reprocessed the 5' RACE reads via MiXCR and lists one record per CDR3 protein. The sample has over 1,500,000 distinct CDR3 sequences, roughly two fifths seen once. Donation came from healthy Caucasian individuals in Russia who were aged about 6 to 90.

This clonotype originated in a human donor in good health. This chain joins TRBV29-1 and TRBJ1-2; perhaps TRBD1 as D (6 bases). The sample consisted of blood. The CDR3 here is CSAGPGVANYGYTF. The CDR3 nucleotides are TGCAGCGCTGGCCCAGGGGTCGCTAACTATGGCTACACCTTC.